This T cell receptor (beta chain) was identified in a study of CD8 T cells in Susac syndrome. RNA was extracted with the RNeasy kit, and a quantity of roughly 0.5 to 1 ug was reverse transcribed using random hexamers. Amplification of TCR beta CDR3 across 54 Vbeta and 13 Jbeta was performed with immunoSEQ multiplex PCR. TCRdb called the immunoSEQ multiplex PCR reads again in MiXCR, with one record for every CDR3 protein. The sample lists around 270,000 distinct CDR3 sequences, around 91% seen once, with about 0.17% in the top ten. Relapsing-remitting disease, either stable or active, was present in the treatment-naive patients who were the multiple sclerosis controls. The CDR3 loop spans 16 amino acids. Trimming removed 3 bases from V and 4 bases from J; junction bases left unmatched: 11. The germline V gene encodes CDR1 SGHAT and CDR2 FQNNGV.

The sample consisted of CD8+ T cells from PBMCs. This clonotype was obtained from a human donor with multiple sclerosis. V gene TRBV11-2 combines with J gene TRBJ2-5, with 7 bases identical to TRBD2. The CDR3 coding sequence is TGTGCCAGCAGCTTTACGGGGGGACGAGGTCGAGAGACCCAGTACTTC. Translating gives CASSFTGGRGRETQYF.